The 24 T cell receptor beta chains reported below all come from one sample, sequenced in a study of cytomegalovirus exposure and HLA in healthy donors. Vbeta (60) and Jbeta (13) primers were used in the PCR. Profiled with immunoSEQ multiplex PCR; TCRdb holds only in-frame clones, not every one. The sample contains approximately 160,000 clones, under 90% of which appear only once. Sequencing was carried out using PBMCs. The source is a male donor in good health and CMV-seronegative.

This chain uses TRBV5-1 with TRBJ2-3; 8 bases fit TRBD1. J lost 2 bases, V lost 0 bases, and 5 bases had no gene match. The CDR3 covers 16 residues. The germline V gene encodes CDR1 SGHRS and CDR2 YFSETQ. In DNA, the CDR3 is TGCGCCAGCAGCTTGGGGCAGGGGGCGTCCACAGATACGCAGTATTTT. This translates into CASSLGQGASTDTQYF.

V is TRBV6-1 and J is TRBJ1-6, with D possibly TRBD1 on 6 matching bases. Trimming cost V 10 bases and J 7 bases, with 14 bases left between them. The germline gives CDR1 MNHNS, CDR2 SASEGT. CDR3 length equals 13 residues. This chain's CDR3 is CATIGGANSPLHF. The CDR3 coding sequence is TGTGCCACTATAGGGGGGGCGAATTCACCCCTCCACTTT.

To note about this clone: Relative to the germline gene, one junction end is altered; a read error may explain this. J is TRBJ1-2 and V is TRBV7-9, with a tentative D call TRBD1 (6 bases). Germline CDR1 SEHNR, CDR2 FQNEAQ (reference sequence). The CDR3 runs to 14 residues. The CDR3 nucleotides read TGTTCCAGCAGCTTGTACAGGGATCATAGTGGCTACACCTTC. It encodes CSSSLYRDHSGYTF.

Written as DNA, the CDR3 is TGTGCCAGCAGTGAAGGGACAGGGAGAACAGGCCAGCCCCAGCATTTT. It yields the protein CASSEGTGRTGQPQHF. The chain uses TRBV6-1 and TRBJ1-5; 8 bases are a match to TRBD1. V lost 1 base, J lost 7 bases, and 9 bases stayed unmatched. The CDR3 contains 16 residues. Germline V CDR1 and CDR2: MNHNS, SASEGT.

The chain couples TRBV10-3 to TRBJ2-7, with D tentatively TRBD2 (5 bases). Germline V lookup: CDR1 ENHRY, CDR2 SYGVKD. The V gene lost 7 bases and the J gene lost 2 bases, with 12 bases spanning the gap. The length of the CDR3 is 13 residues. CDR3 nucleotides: TGTGCCATCACCCAGCCGGGAACCTACGAGCAGTACTTC. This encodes CAITQPGTYEQYF.

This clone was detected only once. The CDR3 nucleotides read TGTGCCAGCAGCTACGGGACAGGGAGCACAGATACGCAGTATTTT. It is translated as CASSYGTGSTDTQYF. The chain uses TRBV5-4 and TRBJ2-3; 9 bases are shared with TRBD1. This CDR3 region has 15 residues. Trimming cost V 3 bases and J 0 bases; bases outside gene matches: 2. Germline V gene sequence: CDR1 SGHNT, CDR2 YYREEE (reference sequence).

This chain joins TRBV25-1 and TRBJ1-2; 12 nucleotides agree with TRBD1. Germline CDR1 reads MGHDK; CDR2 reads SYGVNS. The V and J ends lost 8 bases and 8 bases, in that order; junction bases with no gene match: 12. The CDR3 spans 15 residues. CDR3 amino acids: CASASGGQGAKGYTF. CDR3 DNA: TGTGCCAGCGCCTCCGGGGGACAGGGGGCAAAAGGCTACACCTTC.

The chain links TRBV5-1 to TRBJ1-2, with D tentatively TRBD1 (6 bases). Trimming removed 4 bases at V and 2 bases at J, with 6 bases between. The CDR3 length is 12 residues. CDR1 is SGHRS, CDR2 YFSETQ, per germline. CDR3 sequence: CASSGQNYGYTF. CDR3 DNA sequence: TGCGCCAGCAGCGGACAGAACTATGGCTACACCTTC.

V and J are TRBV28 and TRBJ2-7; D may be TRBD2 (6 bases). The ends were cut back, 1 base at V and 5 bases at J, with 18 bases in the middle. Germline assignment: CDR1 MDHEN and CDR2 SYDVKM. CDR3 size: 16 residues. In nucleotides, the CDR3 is TGTGCCAGCAGTTTATTGGCCGGGACTCCTGTCAACGAGCAGTACTTC. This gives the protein CASSLLAGTPVNEQYF.

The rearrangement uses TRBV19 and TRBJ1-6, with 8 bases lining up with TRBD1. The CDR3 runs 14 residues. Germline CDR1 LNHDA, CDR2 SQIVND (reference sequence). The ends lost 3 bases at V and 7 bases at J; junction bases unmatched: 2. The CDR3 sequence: CASSMRTGNSPLHF. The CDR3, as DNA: TGTGCCAGTAGTATGAGGACAGGGAATTCACCCCTCCACTTT.

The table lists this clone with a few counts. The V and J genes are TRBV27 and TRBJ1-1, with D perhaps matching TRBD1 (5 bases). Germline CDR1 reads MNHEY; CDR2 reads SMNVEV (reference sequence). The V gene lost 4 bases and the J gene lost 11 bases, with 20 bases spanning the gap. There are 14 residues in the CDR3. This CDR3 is CASSSSNIDSAAFF. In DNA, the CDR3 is TGTGCCAGCAGTTCATCTAATATCGACAGCGCCGCTTTCTTT.

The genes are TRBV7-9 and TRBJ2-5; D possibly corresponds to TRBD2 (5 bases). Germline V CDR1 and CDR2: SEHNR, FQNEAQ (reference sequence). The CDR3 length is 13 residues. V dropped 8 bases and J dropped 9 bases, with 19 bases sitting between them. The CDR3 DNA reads TGTGCCAGCGGCGGTTTGCCCGACGGGGCCCAGTACTTC. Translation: CASGGLPDGAQYF.

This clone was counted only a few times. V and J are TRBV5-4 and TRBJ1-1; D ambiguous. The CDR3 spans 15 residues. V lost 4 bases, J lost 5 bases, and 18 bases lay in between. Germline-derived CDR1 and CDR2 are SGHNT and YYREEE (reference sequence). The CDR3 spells CASSPSGIPWTEAFF. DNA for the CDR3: TGTGCCAGCAGCCCCAGTGGCATCCCATGGACTGAAGCTTTCTTT.

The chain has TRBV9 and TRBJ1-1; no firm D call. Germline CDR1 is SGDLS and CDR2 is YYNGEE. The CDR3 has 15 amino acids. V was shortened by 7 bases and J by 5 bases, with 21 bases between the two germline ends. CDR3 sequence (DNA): TGTGCCAGCCAGCGGAGAGAGACGGGAGGGACTGAAGCTTTCTTT. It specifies CASQRRETGGTEAFF.

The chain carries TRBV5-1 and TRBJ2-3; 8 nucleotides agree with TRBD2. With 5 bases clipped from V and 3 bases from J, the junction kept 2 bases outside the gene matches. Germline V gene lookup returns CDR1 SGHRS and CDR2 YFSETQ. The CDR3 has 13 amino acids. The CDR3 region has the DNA TGCGCCAGCAGTTCGGGGGGGACAGATACGCAGTATTTT. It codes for CASSSGGTDTQYF.

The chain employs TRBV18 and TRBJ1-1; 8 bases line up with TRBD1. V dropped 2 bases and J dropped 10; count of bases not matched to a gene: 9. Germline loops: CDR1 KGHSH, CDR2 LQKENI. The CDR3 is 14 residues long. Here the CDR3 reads CASSPAGTGLPAFF. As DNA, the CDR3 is TGTGCCAGCTCACCAGCCGGGACAGGTCTGCCAGCTTTCTTT.

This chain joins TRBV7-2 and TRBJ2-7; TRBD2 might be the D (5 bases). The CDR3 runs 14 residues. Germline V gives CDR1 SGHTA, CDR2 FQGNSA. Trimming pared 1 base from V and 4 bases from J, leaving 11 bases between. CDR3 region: CASSLGRGSYEQYF. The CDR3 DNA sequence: TGTGCCAGCAGCTTAGGGAGAGGGTCTTACGAGCAGTACTTC.

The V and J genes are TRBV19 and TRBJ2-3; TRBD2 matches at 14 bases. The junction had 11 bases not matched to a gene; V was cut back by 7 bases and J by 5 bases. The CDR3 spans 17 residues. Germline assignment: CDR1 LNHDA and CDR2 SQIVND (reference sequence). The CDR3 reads CASNPTGLAGVVDTQYF. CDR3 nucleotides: TGTGCCAGTAACCCCACGGGACTAGCGGGAGTGGTAGATACGCAGTATTTT.

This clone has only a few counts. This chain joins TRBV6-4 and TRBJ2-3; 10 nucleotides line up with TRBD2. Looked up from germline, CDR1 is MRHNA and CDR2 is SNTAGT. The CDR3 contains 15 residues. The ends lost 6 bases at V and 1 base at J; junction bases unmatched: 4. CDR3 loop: CASSRLAGGTDTQYF. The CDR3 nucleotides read TGTGCCAGCAGCCGCCTAGCGGGGGGCACAGATACGCAGTATTTT.

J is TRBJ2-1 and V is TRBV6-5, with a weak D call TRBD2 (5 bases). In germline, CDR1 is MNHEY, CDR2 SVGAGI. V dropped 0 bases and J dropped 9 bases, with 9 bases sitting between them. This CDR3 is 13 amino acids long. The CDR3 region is CASSYSSRGEQFF. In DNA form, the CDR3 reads TGTGCCAGCAGTTACTCCTCCCGGGGTGAGCAGTTCTTC.

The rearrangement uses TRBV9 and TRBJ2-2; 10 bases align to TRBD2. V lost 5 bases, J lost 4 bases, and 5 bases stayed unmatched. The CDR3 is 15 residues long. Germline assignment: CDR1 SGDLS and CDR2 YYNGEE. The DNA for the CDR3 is TGTGCCAGCAGTGCTAGCGGGAGATTCACCGGGGAGCTGTTTTTT. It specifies CASSASGRFTGELFF. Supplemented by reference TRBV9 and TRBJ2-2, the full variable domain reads DSGVTQTPKHLITATGQRVTLRCSPRSGDLSVYWYQQSLDQGLQFLIQYYNGEERAKGNILERFSAQQFPDLHSELNLSSLELGDSALYFCASSASGRFTGELFFGEGSRLTVL.

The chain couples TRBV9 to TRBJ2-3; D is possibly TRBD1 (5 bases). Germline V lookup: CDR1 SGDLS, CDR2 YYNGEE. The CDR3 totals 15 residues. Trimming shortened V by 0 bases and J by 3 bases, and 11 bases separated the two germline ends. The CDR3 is CASSVDTGRTDTQYF. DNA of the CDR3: TGTGCCAGCAGCGTAGACACAGGTCGGACAGATACGCAGTATTTT.

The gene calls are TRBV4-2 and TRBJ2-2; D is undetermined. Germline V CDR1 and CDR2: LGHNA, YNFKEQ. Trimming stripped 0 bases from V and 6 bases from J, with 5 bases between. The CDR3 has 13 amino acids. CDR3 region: CASSQDPAGELFF. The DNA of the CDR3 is TGTGCCAGCAGCCAAGATCCCGCCGGGGAGCTGTTTTTT.

The CDR3 region has the DNA TGTGCCATCAGTTCCGGACAGTCTCAAGAGACCCAGTACTTC. Translated: CAISSGQSQETQYF. The chain uses TRBV10-3 and TRBJ2-5; D is possibly TRBD1 (6 bases). V dropped 5 bases and J dropped 2 bases, with 12 bases sitting between them. Germline V gene data show CDR1 as ENHRY and CDR2 as SYGVKD. CDR3 length equals 14 residues.